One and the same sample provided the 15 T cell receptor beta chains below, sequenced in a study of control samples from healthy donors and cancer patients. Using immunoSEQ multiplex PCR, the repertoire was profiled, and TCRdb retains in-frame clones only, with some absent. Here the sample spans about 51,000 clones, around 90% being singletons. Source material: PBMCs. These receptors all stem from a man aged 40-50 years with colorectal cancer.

In nucleotides, the CDR3 is TGTGCCAGCAGCTCGGAGGGGCCAGGCCGCTACGAGCAGTACTTC. This codes for CASSSEGPGRYEQYF. The rearrangement links TRBV5-5 to TRBJ2-7, with a tentative D call TRBD2 (6 bases). This CDR3 contains 15 residues. Germline V gene lookup returns CDR1 SGHKS and CDR2 YYEKEE (reference sequence). V lost 3 bases and J lost 3, with 16 bases in between.

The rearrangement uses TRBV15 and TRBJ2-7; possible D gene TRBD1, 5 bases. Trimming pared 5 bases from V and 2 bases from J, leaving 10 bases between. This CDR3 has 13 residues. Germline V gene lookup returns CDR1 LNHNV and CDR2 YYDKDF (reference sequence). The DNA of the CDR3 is TGTGCCACCAGCCTCCAGGGCGCCTACGAGCAGTACTTC. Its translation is CATSLQGAYEQYF.

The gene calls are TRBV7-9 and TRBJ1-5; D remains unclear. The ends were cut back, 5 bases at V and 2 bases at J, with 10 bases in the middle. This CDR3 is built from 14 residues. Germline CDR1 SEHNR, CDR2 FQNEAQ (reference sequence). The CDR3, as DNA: TGTGCCAGCAGCCCGTCGCTGGGCAATCAGCCCCAGCATTTT. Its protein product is CASSPSLGNQPQHF.

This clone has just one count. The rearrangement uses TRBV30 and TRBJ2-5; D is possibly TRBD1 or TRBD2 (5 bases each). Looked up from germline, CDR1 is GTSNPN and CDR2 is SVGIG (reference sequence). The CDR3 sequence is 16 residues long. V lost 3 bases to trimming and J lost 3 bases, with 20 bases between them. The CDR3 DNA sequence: TGTGCCTGGAGGATCGAGGGGTCTCCATCCGAAGAGACCCAGTACTTC. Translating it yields CAWRIEGSPSEETQYF.

The DNA for the CDR3 is TGCGCCAGCAGCCAAGGCTGGGGGACTAATGAAAAACTGTTTTTT. Translating it yields CASSQGWGTNEKLFF. The V gene is TRBV4-1, the J gene TRBJ1-4, with D possibly matching TRBD1 (5 bases). The CDR3 is 15 amino acids. CDR1 and CDR2 (germline): MGHRA, YSYEKL. V dropped 1 base and J dropped 2 bases, with 8 bases sitting between them.

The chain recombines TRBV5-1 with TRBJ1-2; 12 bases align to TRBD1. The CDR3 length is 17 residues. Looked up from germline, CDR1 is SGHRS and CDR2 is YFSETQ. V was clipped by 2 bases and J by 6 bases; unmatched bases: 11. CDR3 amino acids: CASSFNPTGQGANGYTF. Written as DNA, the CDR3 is TGCGCCAGCAGCTTCAATCCTACGGGACAGGGGGCAAATGGCTACACCTTC.

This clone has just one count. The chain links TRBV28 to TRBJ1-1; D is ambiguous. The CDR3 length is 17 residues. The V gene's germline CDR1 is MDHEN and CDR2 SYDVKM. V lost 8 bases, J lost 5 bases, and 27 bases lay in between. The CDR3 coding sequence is TGTGCCAGCCGCCACCGTAGGGAGAACGCCAAGCGGACTGAAGCTTTCTTT. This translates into CASRHRRENAKRTEAFF.

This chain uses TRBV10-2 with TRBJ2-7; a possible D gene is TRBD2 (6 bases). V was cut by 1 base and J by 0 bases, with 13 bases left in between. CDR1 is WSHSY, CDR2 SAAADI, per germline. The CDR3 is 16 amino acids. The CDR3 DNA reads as TGCGCCAGCAGTGAGTACCAGCGGGCGATCTCCTACGAGCAGTACTTC. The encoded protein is CASSEYQRAISYEQYF.

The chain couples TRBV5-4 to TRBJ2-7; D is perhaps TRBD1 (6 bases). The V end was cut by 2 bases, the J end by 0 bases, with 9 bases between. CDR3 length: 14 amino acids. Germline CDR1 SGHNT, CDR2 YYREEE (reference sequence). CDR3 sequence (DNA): TGTGCCAGCAGCTTACAGGGAGTCTCCTACGAGCAGTACTTC. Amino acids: CASSLQGVSYEQYF. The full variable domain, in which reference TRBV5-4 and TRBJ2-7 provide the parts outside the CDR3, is ETGVTQSPTHLIKTRGQQVTLRCSSQSGHNTVSWYQQALGQGPQFIFQYYREEENGRGNFPPRFSGLQFPNYSSELNVNALELDDSALYLCASSLQGVSYEQYFGPGTRLTVT.

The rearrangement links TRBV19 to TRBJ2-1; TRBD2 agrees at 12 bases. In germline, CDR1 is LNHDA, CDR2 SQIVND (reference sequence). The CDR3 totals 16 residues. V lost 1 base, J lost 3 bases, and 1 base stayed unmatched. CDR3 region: CASSIGGLAGYNEQFF. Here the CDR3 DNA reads TGTGCCAGTAGTATAGGGGGACTAGCGGGCTACAATGAGCAGTTCTTC.

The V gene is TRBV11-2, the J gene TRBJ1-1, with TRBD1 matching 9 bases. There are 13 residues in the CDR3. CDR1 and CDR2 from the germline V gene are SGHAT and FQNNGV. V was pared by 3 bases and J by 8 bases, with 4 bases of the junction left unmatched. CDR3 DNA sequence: TGTGCCAGCAGCTTCAGACAGGGGGGGGAAGCTTTCTTT. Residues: CASSFRQGGEAFF.

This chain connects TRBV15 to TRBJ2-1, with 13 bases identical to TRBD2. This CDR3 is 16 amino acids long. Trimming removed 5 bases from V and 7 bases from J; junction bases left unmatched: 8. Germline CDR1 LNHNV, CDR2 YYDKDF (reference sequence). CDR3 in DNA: TGTGCCACCAGCTTCGGGGGGACTAGCGGGGTAAATGAGCAGTTCTTC. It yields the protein CATSFGGTSGVNEQFF. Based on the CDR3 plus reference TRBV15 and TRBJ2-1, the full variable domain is DAMVIQNPRYQVTQFGKPVTLSCSQTLNHNVMYWYQQKSSQAPKLLFHYYDKDFNNEADTPDNFQSRRPNTSFCFLDIRSPGLGDTAMYLCATSFGGTSGVNEQFFGPGTRLTVL.

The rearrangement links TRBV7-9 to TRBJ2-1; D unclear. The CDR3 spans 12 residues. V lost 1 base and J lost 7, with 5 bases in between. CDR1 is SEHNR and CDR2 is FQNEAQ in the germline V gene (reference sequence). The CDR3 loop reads CASSLVINEQFF. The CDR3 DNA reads TGTGCCAGCAGCTTAGTGATTAATGAGCAGTTCTTC.

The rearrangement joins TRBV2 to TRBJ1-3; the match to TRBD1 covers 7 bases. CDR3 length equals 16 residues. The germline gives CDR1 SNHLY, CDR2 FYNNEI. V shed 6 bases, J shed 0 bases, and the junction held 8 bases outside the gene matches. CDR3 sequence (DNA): TGTGCCAGCAGGGCCGGACAGGCCAGCTCTGGAAACACCATATATTTT. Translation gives CASRAGQASSGNTIYF.

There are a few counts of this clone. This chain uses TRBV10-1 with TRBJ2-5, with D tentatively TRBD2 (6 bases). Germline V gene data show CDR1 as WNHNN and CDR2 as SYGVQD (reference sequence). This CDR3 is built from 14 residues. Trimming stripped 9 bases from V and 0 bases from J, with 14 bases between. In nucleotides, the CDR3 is TGCGCCAGGGGCGGGGCAGAGAACCAAGAGACCCAGTACTTC. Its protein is CARGGAENQETQYF.